This TCR beta chain is from a study of tumor-infiltrating lymphocytes in primary liver carcinoma. Study overall: Tumors were staged T1-T3 N0M0 and measured roughly 4 to 10 cm across.

The CDR3 is 16 residues long. Germline V gene lookup returns CDR1 SGHRS and CDR2 YFSETQ. V was pared by 0 bases and J by 3 bases, with 12 bases between. The investigators made TCR beta cDNA from approximately 500 ng total RNA, using a constant-region primer. Each TCR beta library was derived from three nested multiplex PCR rounds that employed slightly modified ARM-PCR. Both of the initial two PCR rounds ran for about 9 cycles and employed TRBV1-TRBV30 forward primers alongside a C-beta reverse primer. TCRdb reprocessed the multiplex PCR reads via MiXCR and lists one record per CDR3 protein. The repertoire holds more than 100,000 distinct CDR3 sequences, with 65% to 75% as singletons. Unsorted bulk tissue of about 20-32 mg yielded co-extracted RNA and DNA. Patients diagnosed with primary liver carcinoma received treatment through surgical resection. Whole-study results and caveats: A significantly higher top-250-clone fraction was recorded for tumors than for blood (p = 0.039). Lower overlap was observed for tumor-adjacent and tumor-blood pairs relative to tumor region pairs.

This clonotype was seen more than once but under ten times. Its antigen is still unknown. The source is a woman in her fifties or sixties with primary liver carcinoma and hepatitis B virus infection. The chain is built from TRBV5-1 and TRBJ2-2; possibly TRBD1 or TRBD2 for D (5 bases each). What was sequenced was tumor-adjacent normal liver tissue. CDR3 coding DNA: TGCGCCAGCAGCTTGGGGACCGGGACCCACACCGGGGAGCTGTTTTTT. The encoded protein is CASSLGTGTHTGELFF.